This TCR beta chain was sequenced during a study of PD-L1 blockade in urothelial cancer. For the study at large: From 0 to 3 prior chemotherapy regimens had been given to the patients.

Overall study results and limits: Enhanced expansion of tumor-associated blood clones at 3 weeks characterized durable-benefit patients.

Time point of the sample: pretreatment peripheral blood. A note on this clone: Its antigen is not known.

The repertoire was sequenced with immunoSEQ multiplex PCR; TCRdb's copy has only in-frame clones and lacks some. The sample has about 72,000 clones; roughly 86% are singletons. Germline values: CDR1 LNHDA, CDR2 SQIVND (reference sequence). V was pared by 6 bases and J by 0 bases, with 12 bases between. CDR3 length: 15 residues. This clonotype was obtained from a man in his sixties with urothelial cancer. The gene calls are TRBV19 and TRBJ1-3; unclear D gene. This specimen consisted of PBMCs, obtained around atezolizumab (anti-PD-L1) treatment. The CDR3 DNA follows: TGTGCCAGTAGCATTTCAGTAAACTCTGGAAACACCATATATTTT. It encodes CASSISVNSGNTIYF.